This TCR beta chain was retrieved from a study of blood T cell repertoires in COVID-19. At the level of the study: T cells, B-cell-depleted T cells, or PBMCs supplied cDNA or gDNA.

The length of the CDR3 is 15 residues. Germline values: CDR1 KGHSH, CDR2 LQKENI. The trim removed 6 bases at V and 7 bases at J, leaving 8 bases unmatched. As processed by the authors: Amplification of reference gene primers was used by the study to estimate nucleated cell counts. Assay used: immunoSEQ multiplex PCR; TCRdb lists only in-frame clones, some missing. V and J calls and clone size follow that table, whereas D and trimming were derived from the DNA. The profile covers 70,000 to 75,000 clones, with 80% to 85% appearing a single time and under 2% taken by the ten largest. The sample comprised peripheral blood. V and J are TRBV18 and TRBJ1-6, with 8 bases lining up with TRBD1. The TCR sequence derives from a woman aged 60 to 75 with acute or convalescent COVID-19. CDR3 DNA sequence: TGTGCCAGCTCCCACGGGACAGGAGTGAATTCACCCCTCCACTTT. Protein product: CASSHGTGVNSPLHF.